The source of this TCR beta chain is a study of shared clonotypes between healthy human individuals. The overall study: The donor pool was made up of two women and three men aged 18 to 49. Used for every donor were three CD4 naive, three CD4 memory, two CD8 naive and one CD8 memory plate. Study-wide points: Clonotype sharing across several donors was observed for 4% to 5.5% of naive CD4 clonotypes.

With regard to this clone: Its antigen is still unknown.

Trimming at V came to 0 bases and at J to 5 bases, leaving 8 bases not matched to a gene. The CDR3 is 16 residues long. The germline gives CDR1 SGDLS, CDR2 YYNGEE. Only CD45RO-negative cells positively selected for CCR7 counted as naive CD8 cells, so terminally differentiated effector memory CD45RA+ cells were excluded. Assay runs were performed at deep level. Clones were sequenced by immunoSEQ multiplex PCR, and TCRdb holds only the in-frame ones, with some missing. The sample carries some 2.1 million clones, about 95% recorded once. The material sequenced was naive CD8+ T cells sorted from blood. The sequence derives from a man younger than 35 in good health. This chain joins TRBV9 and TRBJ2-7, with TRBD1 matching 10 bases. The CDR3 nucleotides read TGTGCCAGCAGCGTAGGAGACAGGGGGCTTTCTGACGAGCAGTACTTC. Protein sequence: CASSVGDRGLSDEQYF.